A selection of T cell receptor beta chains follows, all from one sample in a study of siplizumab effects on memory and regulatory T cells. Sequencing used immunoSEQ multiplex PCR; TCRdb keeps in-frame clones, though not all of them. The data hold some 99,000 clones, with about 91% observed a single time. Sequenced sample: Tregs sorted from blood. Receptors originate from a human donor in good health. Each CDR3 is given with its conserved first and last residue. Fields, in order: D gene, J gene, V gene, clone size, CDR3 protein, CDR3 DNA. D genes are given only for firm matches. Clone size, where shown, is once, few, many, or a class for clones that have expanded.

d_call: TRBD1
j_call: TRBJ1-1
v_call: TRBV14
clone_size: .
cdr3_aa: CASSQGSGGTEAFF
cdr3_nt: TGTGCCAGCAGCCAAGGGTCAGGGGGCACTGAAGCTTTCTTT

d_call: .
j_call: TRBJ2-3
v_call: TRBV5-1
clone_size: .
cdr3_aa: CASSLTSRLDTTSTDTQYF
cdr3_nt: TGCGCCAGCAGCTTGACTTCTCGACTTGATACGACTAGCACAGATACGCAGTATTTT

d_call: .
j_call: TRBJ2-7
v_call: TRBV6-6
clone_size: .
cdr3_aa: CASSYVDVTYEQYF
cdr3_nt: TGTGCCAGCAGTTACGTGGATGTTACCTACGAGCAGTACTTC

d_call: TRBD2
j_call: TRBJ2-5
v_call: TRBV7-2
clone_size: .
cdr3_aa: CASSLGLAGETQYF
cdr3_nt: TGTGCCAGCAGCTTAGGTCTAGCGGGGGAGACCCAGTACTTC

d_call: .
j_call: TRBJ2-3
v_call: TRBV7-6
clone_size: .
cdr3_aa: CASSRLGLDTQYF
cdr3_nt: TGTGCCAGCAGCCGACTGGGATTGGATACGCAGTATTTT

d_call: TRBD2
j_call: TRBJ2-7
v_call: TRBV18
clone_size: .
cdr3_aa: CASSPSGSGSYEQYF
cdr3_nt: TGTGCCAGCTCACCTTCGGGTAGCGGGAGTTACGAGCAGTACTTC

d_call: .
j_call: TRBJ2-1
v_call: TRBV7-9
clone_size: .
cdr3_aa: CASSLVGGPDNEQFF
cdr3_nt: TGTGCCAGCAGCTTAGTCGGGGGGCCGGACAATGAGCAGTTCTTC

d_call: .
j_call: TRBJ2-1
v_call: TRBV29-1
clone_size: .
cdr3_aa: CSTPHRSSYNEQFF
cdr3_nt: TGCAGCACCCCTCACCGGAGCTCCTACAATGAGCAGTTCTTC

d_call: .
j_call: TRBJ2-3
v_call: TRBV27
clone_size: .
cdr3_aa: CASSLWGVGADTQYF
cdr3_nt: TGTGCCAGCAGTTTATGGGGTGTCGGCGCAGATACGCAGTATTTT

d_call: .
j_call: TRBJ1-5
v_call: TRBV11-2
clone_size: .
cdr3_aa: CASSLAQRGSNQPQHF
cdr3_nt: TGTGCCAGCAGCTTAGCGCAACGGGGAAGCAATCAGCCCCAGCATTTT

d_call: .
j_call: TRBJ2-7
v_call: TRBV12-5
clone_size: .
cdr3_aa: CASGFRGIENF
cdr3_nt: TGTGCTAGTGGTTTTAGGGGGATAGAAAACTTC

d_call: .
j_call: TRBJ2-1
v_call: TRBV18
clone_size: .
cdr3_aa: CASSLGMDNEQFF
cdr3_nt: TGTGCCAGCTCACTAGGCATGGACAATGAGCAGTTCTTC

d_call: TRBD2
j_call: TRBJ2-3
v_call: TRBV5-1
clone_size: .
cdr3_aa: CASSLGSGRGTDTQYF
cdr3_nt: TGCGCCAGCAGCTTGGGTAGCGGGAGGGGCACAGATACGCAGTATTTT

d_call: .
j_call: TRBJ1-4
v_call: TRBV27
clone_size: .
cdr3_aa: CAVKGGPGREKLFF
cdr3_nt: TGTGCCGTTAAAGGAGGGCCAGGGAGAGAAAAACTGTTTTTT

d_call: .
j_call: TRBJ2-5
v_call: TRBV11-3
clone_size: .
cdr3_aa: CASSSPLTEETQYF
cdr3_nt: TGTGCCAGCAGCTCCCCCCTGACAGAGGAGACCCAGTACTTC

d_call: .
j_call: TRBJ1-5
v_call: TRBV6-5
clone_size: .
cdr3_aa: CASSENQPQHF
cdr3_nt: TGTGCCAGCAGTGAAAATCAGCCCCAGCATTTT

d_call: TRBD2
j_call: TRBJ2-7
v_call: TRBV6-6
clone_size: .
cdr3_aa: CASSYGGVYPEQYF
cdr3_nt: TGTGCCAGCAGTTACGGGGGGGTTTATCCCGAGCAGTACTTC

d_call: .
j_call: TRBJ2-1
v_call: TRBV6-1
clone_size: .
cdr3_aa: CASSDGTPYNEQFF
cdr3_nt: TGTGCCAGCAGTGACGGGACACCTTACAATGAGCAGTTCTTC

d_call: .
j_call: TRBJ2-1
v_call: TRBV11-3
clone_size: .
cdr3_aa: CASSLSGAREQFF
cdr3_nt: TGTGCCAGCAGCTTAAGCGGCGCACGGGAGCAGTTCTTC

d_call: TRBD2
j_call: TRBJ2-5
v_call: TRBV11-3
clone_size: once
cdr3_aa: CASSLGLADQETQYF
cdr3_nt: TGTGCCAGCAGTTTGGGACTAGCGGACCAAGAGACCCAGTACTTC

d_call: .
j_call: TRBJ2-1
v_call: TRBV5-1
clone_size: .
cdr3_aa: CASSLGGDVAFF
cdr3_nt: TGCGCCAGCAGCTTGGGTGGTGACGTAGCGTTCTTC

d_call: .
j_call: TRBJ2-2
v_call: TRBV14
clone_size: once
cdr3_aa: CASSQAPGSGELFF
cdr3_nt: TGTGCCAGCAGCCAAGCCCCGGGCTCCGGGGAGCTGTTTTTT

d_call: .
j_call: TRBJ2-5
v_call: TRBV18
clone_size: once
cdr3_aa: CASSPLSDETQYF
cdr3_nt: TGTGCCAGCTCACCACTATCGGACGAGACCCAGTACTTC

d_call: .
j_call: TRBJ1-2
v_call: TRBV6-1
clone_size: .
cdr3_aa: CASSVGGFGYTF
cdr3_nt: TGTGCCAGCAGTGTAGGGGGATTTGGCTACACCTTC

d_call: .
j_call: TRBJ1-1
v_call: TRBV5-1
clone_size: .
cdr3_aa: CASSLVGRNTEAFF
cdr3_nt: TGCGCCAGCAGCTTGGTGGGAAGGAACACTGAAGCTTTCTTT

d_call: .
j_call: TRBJ2-1
v_call: TRBV5-5
clone_size: .
cdr3_aa: CASSLEVAARHEQFF
cdr3_nt: TGTGCCAGCAGCTTAGAGGTAGCGGCCCGTCATGAGCAGTTCTTC

d_call: .
j_call: TRBJ2-1
v_call: TRBV11-1
clone_size: .
cdr3_aa: CASSPDRVAARGEQFF
cdr3_nt: TGTGCCAGCAGCCCTGACAGGGTCGCAGCGCGGGGTGAGCAGTTCTTC

d_call: .
j_call: TRBJ1-5
v_call: TRBV6-6
clone_size: once
cdr3_aa: CASSYGQGGNQPQHF
cdr3_nt: TGTGCCAGCAGTTACGGGCAGGGCGGAAATCAGCCCCAGCATTTT

d_call: .
j_call: TRBJ2-7
v_call: TRBV11-2
clone_size: .
cdr3_aa: CASSLVNGPYEQYF
cdr3_nt: TGTGCCAGCAGCTTAGTAAACGGGCCCTACGAGCAGTACTTC

d_call: .
j_call: TRBJ2-7
v_call: TRBV11-2
clone_size: .
cdr3_aa: CASSLRDGSYEQYF
cdr3_nt: TGTGCCAGCAGCTTACGGGACGGATCCTACGAGCAGTACTTC

d_call: .
j_call: TRBJ2-1
v_call: TRBV5-4
clone_size: .
cdr3_aa: CASSLDGSSYNEQFF
cdr3_nt: TGTGCCAGCAGCTTGGATGGGTCTTCCTACAATGAGCAGTTCTTC

d_call: .
j_call: TRBJ2-7
v_call: TRBV23-1
clone_size: .
cdr3_aa: CASSQESARTPYEQYF
cdr3_nt: TGCGCCAGCAGTCAAGAGTCGGCCAGGACGCCCTACGAGCAGTACTTC

d_call: .
j_call: TRBJ2-7
v_call: TRBV27
clone_size: .
cdr3_aa: CASRRGRGTYEQYF
cdr3_nt: TGTGCCAGCAGACGGGGGAGGGGGACTTACGAGCAGTACTTC

d_call: TRBD1
j_call: TRBJ1-2
v_call: TRBV7-9
clone_size: .
cdr3_aa: CASSSTGAWDGYTF
cdr3_nt: TGTGCCAGCAGCTCGACAGGGGCTTGGGATGGCTACACCTTC

d_call: TRBD2
j_call: TRBJ2-1
v_call: TRBV29-1
clone_size: .
cdr3_aa: CSVTSGGRRSYNEQFF
cdr3_nt: TGCAGCGTTACTAGCGGGGGTCGTCGTAGCTACAATGAGCAGTTCTTC

d_call: TRBD1
j_call: TRBJ1-1
v_call: TRBV27
clone_size: once
cdr3_aa: CASSFFGTANTEAFF
cdr3_nt: TGTGCCAGCAGCTTTTTCGGGACAGCGAACACTGAAGCTTTCTTT

d_call: .
j_call: TRBJ1-1
v_call: TRBV11-1
clone_size: .
cdr3_aa: CASSFRGGTEAFF
cdr3_nt: TGTGCCAGCAGCTTTAGGGGCGGTACTGAAGCTTTCTTT

d_call: .
j_call: TRBJ1-4
v_call: TRBV19
clone_size: .
cdr3_aa: CASSIDGAEMKRLFF
cdr3_nt: TGTGCCAGTAGTATCGATGGCGCTGAGATGAAGAGACTGTTTTTT

d_call: TRBD1
j_call: TRBJ1-2
v_call: TRBV27
clone_size: once
cdr3_aa: CASSPADRGLGGYTF
cdr3_nt: TGTGCCAGCAGTCCGGCCGACAGGGGGTTAGGCGGCTACACCTTC

d_call: .
j_call: TRBJ2-7
v_call: TRBV4-2
clone_size: .
cdr3_aa: CASSQTGGGWQYF
cdr3_nt: TGTGCCAGCAGCCAAACAGGGGGGGGGTGGCAGTACTTC

d_call: .
j_call: TRBJ1-6
v_call: TRBV6-1
clone_size: .
cdr3_aa: CASSEYPGGGSPLHF
cdr3_nt: TGTGCCAGCAGTGAATACCCCGGGGGAGGTTCACCCCTCCACTTT

d_call: .
j_call: TRBJ2-3
v_call: TRBV7-7
clone_size: .
cdr3_aa: CASSLGVSQADTQYF
cdr3_nt: TGTGCCAGCAGCTTAGGTGTTAGCCAGGCAGATACGCAGTATTTT

d_call: .
j_call: TRBJ2-7
v_call: TRBV5-8
clone_size: .
cdr3_aa: CASSRTIEQYF
cdr3_nt: TGTGCCAGCAGCCGGACAATAGAGCAGTACTTC

d_call: .
j_call: TRBJ2-5
v_call: TRBV7-2
clone_size: .
cdr3_aa: CASSSSHTQYF
cdr3_nt: TGTGCCAGCAGCTCCTCGCATACCCAGTACTTC

d_call: .
j_call: TRBJ1-1
v_call: TRBV20-1
clone_size: .
cdr3_aa: CSATQNTEAFF
cdr3_nt: TGCAGTGCTACACAGAACACTGAAGCTTTCTTT

d_call: TRBD2
j_call: TRBJ2-7
v_call: TRBV5-1
clone_size: .
cdr3_aa: CASSLGLAGGNEQYF
cdr3_nt: TGCGCCAGCAGCTTGGGACTAGCGGGAGGCAACGAGCAGTACTTC

d_call: TRBD1
j_call: TRBJ1-2
v_call: TRBV6-1
clone_size: .
cdr3_aa: CASSVDDRGYGYTF
cdr3_nt: TGTGCCAGCAGTGTAGACGACAGGGGCTATGGCTACACCTTC

d_call: .
j_call: TRBJ1-5
v_call: TRBV19
clone_size: .
cdr3_aa: CASMETGYGNQPQHF
cdr3_nt: TGTGCCAGTATGGAGACAGGCTATGGGAATCAGCCCCAGCATTTT

d_call: .
j_call: TRBJ2-1
v_call: TRBV27
clone_size: .
cdr3_aa: CASWVGGYNEQFF
cdr3_nt: TGTGCCAGCTGGGTCGGGGGCTACAATGAGCAGTTCTTC

d_call: TRBD1
j_call: TRBJ1-2
v_call: TRBV5-1
clone_size: .
cdr3_aa: CASFSRGGYGYTF
cdr3_nt: TGCGCCAGCTTCAGCAGGGGGGGCTATGGCTACACCTTC

d_call: .
j_call: TRBJ2-7
v_call: TRBV9
clone_size: once
cdr3_aa: CASSVEGGPAHEQYF
cdr3_nt: TGTGCCAGCAGCGTAGAGGGGGGGCCCGCACACGAGCAGTACTTC

d_call: TRBD1
j_call: TRBJ1-2
v_call: TRBV7-3
clone_size: once
cdr3_aa: CASSTGTGSNYGYTF
cdr3_nt: TGTGCCAGCAGCACCGGGACAGGCTCTAACTATGGCTACACCTTC

d_call: TRBD2
j_call: TRBJ2-7
v_call: TRBV15
clone_size: .
cdr3_aa: CATSKDSGVYEQYF
cdr3_nt: TGTGCCACCAGCAAAGACAGCGGGGTTTACGAGCAGTACTTC

d_call: .
j_call: TRBJ1-5
v_call: TRBV6-4
clone_size: .
cdr3_aa: CASNGTRNGQPQHF
cdr3_nt: TGTGCCAGCAACGGGACACGGAACGGTCAGCCCCAGCATTTT

d_call: .
j_call: TRBJ2-5
v_call: TRBV4-1
clone_size: .
cdr3_aa: CASSRDGRGEETQYF
cdr3_nt: TGCGCCAGCAGCCGGGACGGACGGGGAGAAGAGACCCAGTACTTC

d_call: .
j_call: TRBJ1-1
v_call: TRBV4-1
clone_size: .
cdr3_aa: CASSQGPGNMNTEAFF
cdr3_nt: TGCGCCAGCAGCCAAGGGCCGGGGAACATGAACACTGAAGCTTTCTTT